The 17 T cell receptor beta chains reported below all come from one sample, sequenced in a study of T-cell reconstitution after alpha-beta-depleted transplantation in children. Unique molecular identifiers were used to barcode this TCRbeta library. TCRdb called the PCR reads again in MiXCR, with one record for every CDR3 protein. The repertoire holds 440,000 or so distinct CDR3 sequences, with roughly 10% as singletons. This sample comprised PBMCs from the stem cell graft donor, obtained from the stem cell graft. The source is a human donor who donated a stem cell graft to a child with acute myeloid leukemia.

This clonotype appeared a few times. The chain employs TRBV20-1 and TRBJ2-1; TRBD2 agrees at 12 bases. Losses at the gene ends were 3 bases for V and 8 bases for J; bases not matched to a gene: 11. The CDR3 runs 16 residues. Germline assignment: CDR1 DFQATT and CDR2 SNEGSKA (reference sequence). The CDR3 protein is CSASYAGLAGRDEQFF. The CDR3 nucleotides are TGCAGTGCTAGTTACGCTGGACTAGCGGGGAGAGATGAGCAGTTCTTC.

This clonotype was observed a few times. The chain employs TRBV20-1 and TRBJ2-7; D perhaps matches TRBD1 (6 bases). This CDR3 comprises 12 residues. The V and J ends lost 7 bases and 3 bases respectively, with 13 bases between them. Germline loops: CDR1 DFQATT, CDR2 SNEGSKA (reference sequence). The DNA of the CDR3 is TGCAGTGTAGCGTCGGACAGCTACGAGCAGTACTTC. Protein: CSVASDSYEQYF.

This clonotype was detected many times. J is TRBJ1-1 and V is TRBV5-5; no definite D call. Germline CDR1 and CDR2: SGHKS and YYEKEE (reference sequence). This CDR3 region has 13 residues. V was cut by 0 bases and J by 9 bases, with 12 bases left in between. The CDR3 spells CASSLVGESKAFF. The CDR3 DNA reads TGTGCCAGCAGCTTGGTCGGGGAATCAAAAGCTTTCTTT.

The gene calls are TRBV20-1 and TRBJ2-1, with D uncertain. This CDR3 comprises 16 residues. Germline CDR1 DFQATT, CDR2 SNEGSKA (reference sequence). The V and J ends lost 3 bases and 6 bases respectively, with 21 bases between them. This chain's CDR3 is CSASERVGPQSNEQFF. The CDR3 DNA sequence: TGCAGTGCTAGTGAAAGAGTCGGTCCGCAATCCAATGAGCAGTTCTTC.

This rearrangement joins TRBV2 to TRBJ2-3; 7 bases line up with TRBD1. The V and J ends lost 1 base and 5 bases, in that order; junction bases with no gene match: 6. The CDR3 length is 15 residues. CDR1 and CDR2 from the germline V gene are SNHLY and FYNNEI. The DNA for the CDR3 is TGTGCCAGCAGTGAAGAGACTCACAGGGGAGATACGCAGTATTTT. Encoded protein: CASSEETHRGDTQYF. The variable domain in full, completed from reference TRBV2 and TRBJ2-3, reads EPEVTQTPSHQVTQMGQEVILRCVPISNHLYFYWYRQILGQKVEFLVSFYNNEISEKSEIFDDQFSVERPDGSNFTLKIRSTKLEDSAMYFCASSEETHRGDTQYFGPGTRLTVL.

The gene calls are TRBV20-1 and TRBJ1-2; 11 bases align to TRBD1. Looked up from germline, CDR1 is DFQATT and CDR2 is SNEGSKA (reference sequence). Losses at the gene ends were 2 bases for V and 5 bases for J; bases not matched to a gene: 10. The CDR3 sequence is 16 residues long. The CDR3 is CSARIPGDRGKYGYTF. For the CDR3, the DNA is TGCAGTGCTAGAATACCTGGGGACAGGGGGAAATATGGCTACACCTTC.

The chain uses TRBV6-1 and TRBJ2-6; 8 positions agree with TRBD1. Per the germline V gene, CDR1 is MNHNS and CDR2 is SASEGT. V dropped 7 bases and J dropped 4; count of bases not matched to a gene: 6. The CDR3 is made up of 15 amino acids. The CDR3 here is CASNDRGSGANVLTF. CDR3 sequence (DNA): TGTGCCAGCAATGACAGGGGTTCGGGGGCCAACGTCCTGACTTTC.

The rearrangement uses TRBV5-4 and TRBJ2-5, with 7 bases aligning to TRBD2. The CDR3 loop spans 16 amino acids. Germline CDR1 reads SGHNT; CDR2 reads YYREEE (reference sequence). The J segment lost 5 bases and the V segment lost 4 bases, leaving 14 bases of the junction unmatched. CDR3 residues: CASSASGAGAGETQYF. The CDR3 coding sequence is TGTGCCAGCAGCGCAAGCGGGGCCGGGGCAGGGGAGACCCAGTACTTC.

This clonotype was picked up a small number of times. The rearrangement uses TRBV6-2 or TRBV6-3 and TRBJ2-2; the D gene is possibly TRBD2 (8 bases). The CDR3 is 15 amino acids. CDR1 is MNHEY, CDR2 SVGEGT, per germline. V gave up 6 bases and J gave up 5 bases, with 16 bases separating them. The CDR3 loop reads CASSFSGTETGELFF. The CDR3 region has the DNA TGTGCCAGCAGCTTTAGCGGGACAGAGACCGGGGAGCTGTTTTTT.

This clonotype occurred a few times. The rearrangement links TRBV12-3 or TRBV12-4 to TRBJ1-2; D gene uncertain. The V and J ends lost 1 base and 6 bases respectively, with 9 bases between them. There are 13 residues in the CDR3. Here the CDR3 DNA reads TGTGCCAGCAGTTTAGGGCGGGGAAATGGCTACACCTTC. Amino acids: CASSLGRGNGYTF.

This clonotype has a count of ten or more. The chain is built from TRBV20-1 and TRBJ2-5; 8 bases are shared with TRBD1. The V and J ends lost 2 bases and 5 bases, in that order; junction bases with no gene match: 7. In germline, CDR1 is DFQATT, CDR2 SNEGSKA (reference sequence). The CDR3 length is 14 residues. In DNA, the CDR3 is TGCAGTGCTAGACGACAGGGGCAGGGGGAGACCCAGTACTTC. It encodes CSARRQGQGETQYF.

This clonotype has ten or more counts. The chain uses TRBV27 and TRBJ2-3; D ambiguous. From germline, CDR1 is MNHEY and CDR2 SMNVEV (reference sequence). Trimming stripped 4 bases from V and 0 bases from J, with 8 bases between. This CDR3 has 14 amino acids. CDR3 sequence: CASSSRFSTDTQYF. The CDR3 region has the DNA TGTGCCAGCAGTTCCCGGTTTAGCACAGATACGCAGTATTTT.

The rearrangement joins TRBV12-3 or TRBV12-4 to TRBJ2-5; 7 bases are shared with TRBD1. This CDR3 is 17 amino acids long. The V and J ends lost 2 bases and 5 bases, in that order; junction bases with no gene match: 14. CDR3: CASSLYSSGDRVETQYF. CDR3 nucleotides: TGTGCCAGCAGTTTATATTCTTCAGGAGACAGGGTTGAGACCCAGTACTTC.

This clonotype has more than one count but fewer than ten. The V and J genes are TRBV27 and TRBJ2-5, with TRBD1 matching over 10 bases. Trimming removed 5 bases from V and 5 bases from J; junction bases left unmatched: 17. The CDR3 is 18 residues long. Germline CDR1 and CDR2: MNHEY and SMNVEV (reference sequence). The CDR3 nucleotides read TGTGCCAGCAGTCCAATACCGACAGGGGGCGCTTTTAAGGAGACCCAGTACTTC. Residues: CASSPIPTGGAFKETQYF.

The V and J genes are TRBV6-5 and TRBJ2-7, with 9 bases that match TRBD1. CDR3 length equals 16 residues. V trimming: 0 bases; J trimming: 5 bases; junction bases outside the gene matches: 8. Looked up from germline, CDR1 is MNHEY and CDR2 is SVGAGI. The CDR3 sequence: CASSYSSGTGIDEQYF. In DNA, the CDR3 is TGTGCCAGCAGTTACTCGAGTGGGACAGGGATCGACGAGCAGTACTTC.

This clonotype was found a few times. This rearrangement joins TRBV10-3 to TRBJ2-2; D not resolved. This CDR3 contains 15 residues. V gave up 2 bases and J gave up 0 bases, with 7 bases separating them. Germline V gene lookup returns CDR1 ENHRY and CDR2 SYGVKD. DNA of the CDR3: TGTGCCATCAGTGAGAGGGCAGCGAACACCGGGGAGCTGTTTTTT. Its protein product is CAISERAANTGELFF.

This clonotype has a handful of counts. This chain connects TRBV7-2 to TRBJ2-3; 7 positions agree with TRBD1. Trimming cost V 3 bases and J 6 bases; bases outside gene matches: 6. The CDR3 is 14 residues long. Germline V gives CDR1 SGHTA, CDR2 FQGNSA. CDR3 sequence (DNA): TGTGCCAGCAGCTTCGGAAGGGGGCAGGATACGCAGTATTTT. It encodes CASSFGRGQDTQYF.